The following is a TCR beta chain sequence with its context. The antigen is unknown. This entry comes from a study of cytomegalovirus exposure and HLA in healthy donors. Broader study findings: A classifier reportedly called cytomegalovirus status with high sensitivity and specificity.

The CDR3 is made up of 15 amino acids. Germline CDR1 and CDR2: SGHRS and YFSETQ. V lost 0 bases and J lost 4; bases outside the gene matches: 6. The PCR made use of 60 Vbeta and 13 Jbeta primers. Profiling relied on immunoSEQ multiplex PCR, and the TCRdb table lists in-frame clones only, not all of them. The sample yields around 150,000 clones, 80% seen once. The specimen was PBMCs. The receptor's source is a man aged 18-30 years in good health and CMV-seropositive. The J gene is TRBJ1-1, the V gene TRBV5-1, with 7 bases lining up with TRBD1. CDR3 sequence (DNA): TGCGCCAGCAGCTTGGTAGGGACAGAGAGCACTGAAGCTTTCTTT. Its protein is CASSLVGTESTEAFF.